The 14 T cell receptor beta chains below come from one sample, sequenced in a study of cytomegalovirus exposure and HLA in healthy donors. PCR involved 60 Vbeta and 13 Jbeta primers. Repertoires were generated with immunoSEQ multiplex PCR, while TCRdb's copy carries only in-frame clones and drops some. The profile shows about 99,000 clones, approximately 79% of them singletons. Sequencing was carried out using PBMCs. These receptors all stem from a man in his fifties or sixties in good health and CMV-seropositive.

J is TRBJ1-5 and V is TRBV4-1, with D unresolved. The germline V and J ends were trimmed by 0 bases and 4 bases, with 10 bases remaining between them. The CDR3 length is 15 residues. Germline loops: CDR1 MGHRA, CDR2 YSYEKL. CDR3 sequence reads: CASSQEDTQNQPQHF. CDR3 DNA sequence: TGCGCCAGCAGCCAAGAAGACACACAGAATCAGCCCCAGCATTTT.

The CDR3 reads CASKLAGLETQYF. Here the CDR3 DNA reads TGCGCCAGCAAACTAGCGGGGTTAGAGACCCAGTACTTC. This rearrangement joins TRBV5-1 to TRBJ2-5; 10 nucleotides match TRBD2. The ends lost 6 bases at V and 4 bases at J; junction bases unmatched: 3. The germline gives CDR1 SGHRS, CDR2 YFSETQ. This CDR3 comprises 13 residues.

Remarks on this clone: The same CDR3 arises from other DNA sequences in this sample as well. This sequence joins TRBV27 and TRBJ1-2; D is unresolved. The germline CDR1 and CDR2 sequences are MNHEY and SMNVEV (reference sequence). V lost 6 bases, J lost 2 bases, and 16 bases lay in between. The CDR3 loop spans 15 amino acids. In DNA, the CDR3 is TGTGCCAGCAGGGTGGCGGGAGCGTCCAACTATGGCTACACCTTC. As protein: CASRVAGASNYGYTF.

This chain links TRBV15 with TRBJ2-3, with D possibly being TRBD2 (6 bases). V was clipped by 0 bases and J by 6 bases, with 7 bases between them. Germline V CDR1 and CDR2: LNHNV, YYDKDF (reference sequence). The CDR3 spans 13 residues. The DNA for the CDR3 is TGTGCCACCAGCAGAGATCGGGGGGATACGCAGTATTTT. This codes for CATSRDRGDTQYF.

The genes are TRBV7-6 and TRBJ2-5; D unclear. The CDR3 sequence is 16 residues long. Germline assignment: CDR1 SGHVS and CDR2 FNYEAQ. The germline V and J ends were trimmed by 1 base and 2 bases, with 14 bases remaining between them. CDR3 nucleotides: TGTGCCAGCAGCTTAGGGTCGCGCTTTTTACAAGAGACCCAGTACTTC. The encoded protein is CASSLGSRFLQETQYF.

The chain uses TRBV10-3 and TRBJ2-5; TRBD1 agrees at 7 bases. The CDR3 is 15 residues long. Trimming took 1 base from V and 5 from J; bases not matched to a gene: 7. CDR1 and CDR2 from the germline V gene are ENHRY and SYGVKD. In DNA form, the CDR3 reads TGTGCCATCAGTGAGTTACAGGGGATACGGGAGACCCAGTACTTC. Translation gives CAISELQGIRETQYF.

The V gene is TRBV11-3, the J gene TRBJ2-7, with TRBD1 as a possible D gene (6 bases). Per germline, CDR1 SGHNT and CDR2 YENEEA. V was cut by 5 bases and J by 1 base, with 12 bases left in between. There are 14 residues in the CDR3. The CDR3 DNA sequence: TGTGCCAGCAGCCCCGACAGGTTTTCCTACGAGCAGTACTTC. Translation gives CASSPDRFSYEQYF.

CDR3 DNA: TGCAGCGGGGTTAGGGGCTCGAACACTGAAGCTTTCTTT. Protein sequence: CSGVRGSNTEAFF. This rearrangement joins TRBV29-1 to TRBJ1-1; D may be TRBD1 (5 bases). This CDR3 has 13 amino acids. Germline lookup yields CDR1 SQVTM and CDR2 ANQGSEA. With 7 bases removed from V and 1 base from J, the gap between germline ends came to 13 bases.

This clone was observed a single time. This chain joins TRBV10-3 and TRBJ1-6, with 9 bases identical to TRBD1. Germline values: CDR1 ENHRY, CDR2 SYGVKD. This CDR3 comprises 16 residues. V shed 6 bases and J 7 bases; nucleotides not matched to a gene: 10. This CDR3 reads CAIRGDSGQGNSPLHF. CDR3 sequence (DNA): TGTGCCATCAGGGGGGACTCGGGACAGGGCAATTCACCCCTCCACTTT.

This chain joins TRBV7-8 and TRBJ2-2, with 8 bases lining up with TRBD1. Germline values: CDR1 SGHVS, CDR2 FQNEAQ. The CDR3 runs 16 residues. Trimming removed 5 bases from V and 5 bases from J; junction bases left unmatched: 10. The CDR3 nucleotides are TGTGCCAGCAGCATACAGGGGGGCCTTGGGACCGGGGAGCTGTTTTTT. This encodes CASSIQGGLGTGELFF.

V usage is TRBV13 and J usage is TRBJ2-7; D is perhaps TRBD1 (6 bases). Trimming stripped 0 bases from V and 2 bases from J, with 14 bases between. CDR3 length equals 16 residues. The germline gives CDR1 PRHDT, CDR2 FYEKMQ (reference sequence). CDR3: CASSLGQGNRAYEQYF. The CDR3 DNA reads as TGTGCCAGCAGCTTAGGGCAAGGAAACAGGGCCTACGAGCAGTACTTC.

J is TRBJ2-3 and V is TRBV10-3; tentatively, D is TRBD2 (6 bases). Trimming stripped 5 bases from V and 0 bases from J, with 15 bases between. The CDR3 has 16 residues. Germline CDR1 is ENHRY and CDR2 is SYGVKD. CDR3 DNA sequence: TGTGCCATCAGTAAATCGTTAGCGGAGAGCACAGATACGCAGTATTTT. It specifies CAISKSLAESTDTQYF.

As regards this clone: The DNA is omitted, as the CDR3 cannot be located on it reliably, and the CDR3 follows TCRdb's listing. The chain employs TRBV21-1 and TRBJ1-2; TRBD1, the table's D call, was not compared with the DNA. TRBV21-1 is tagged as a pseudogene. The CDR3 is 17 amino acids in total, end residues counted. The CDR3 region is CASSKEVGQGINYGYTF.

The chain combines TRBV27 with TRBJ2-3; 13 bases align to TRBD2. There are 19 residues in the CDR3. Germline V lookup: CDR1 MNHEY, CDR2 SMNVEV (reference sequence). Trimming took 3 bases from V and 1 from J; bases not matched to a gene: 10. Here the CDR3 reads CASSFISEGLAGRTDTQYF. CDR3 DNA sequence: TGTGCCAGCAGTTTTATCTCGGAGGGACTAGCGGGGCGCACAGATACGCAGTATTTT.